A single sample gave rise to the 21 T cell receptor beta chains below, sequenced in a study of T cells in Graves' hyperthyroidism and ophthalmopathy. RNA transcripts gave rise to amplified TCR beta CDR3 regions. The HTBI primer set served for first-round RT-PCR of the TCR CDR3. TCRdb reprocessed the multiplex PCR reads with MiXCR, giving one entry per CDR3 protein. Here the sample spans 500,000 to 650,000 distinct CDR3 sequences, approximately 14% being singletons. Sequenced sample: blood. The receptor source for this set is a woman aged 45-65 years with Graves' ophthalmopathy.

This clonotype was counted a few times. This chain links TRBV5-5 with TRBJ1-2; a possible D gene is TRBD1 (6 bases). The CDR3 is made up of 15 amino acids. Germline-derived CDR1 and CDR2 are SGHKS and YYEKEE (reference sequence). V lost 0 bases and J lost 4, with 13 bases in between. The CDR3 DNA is TGTGCCAGCAGCTTGGCCAGGGGCGGGGGCTATGGCTACACCTTC. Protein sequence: CASSLARGGGYGYTF.

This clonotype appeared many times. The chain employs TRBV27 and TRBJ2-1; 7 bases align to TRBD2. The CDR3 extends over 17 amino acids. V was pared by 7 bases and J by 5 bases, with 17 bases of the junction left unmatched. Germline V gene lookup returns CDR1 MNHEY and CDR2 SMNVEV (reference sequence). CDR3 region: CASKPIGGSAKNNEQFF. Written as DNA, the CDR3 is TGTGCCAGCAAACCGATCGGCGGGAGCGCGAAGAACAATGAGCAGTTCTTC.

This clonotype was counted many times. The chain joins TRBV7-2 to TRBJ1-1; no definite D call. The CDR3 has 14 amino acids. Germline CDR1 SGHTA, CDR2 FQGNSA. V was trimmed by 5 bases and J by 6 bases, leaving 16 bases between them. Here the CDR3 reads CASSPPVSAAEAFF. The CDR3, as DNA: TGTGCCAGCAGCCCCCCGGTTTCGGCGGCTGAAGCTTTCTTT.

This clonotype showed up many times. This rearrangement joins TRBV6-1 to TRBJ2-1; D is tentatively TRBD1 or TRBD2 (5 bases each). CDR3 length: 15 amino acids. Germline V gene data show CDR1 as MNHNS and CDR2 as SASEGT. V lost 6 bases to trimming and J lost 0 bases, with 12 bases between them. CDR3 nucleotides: TGTGCCAGCAGACCCCGGGACGACTCCTACAATGAGCAGTTCTTC. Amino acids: CASRPRDDSYNEQFF.

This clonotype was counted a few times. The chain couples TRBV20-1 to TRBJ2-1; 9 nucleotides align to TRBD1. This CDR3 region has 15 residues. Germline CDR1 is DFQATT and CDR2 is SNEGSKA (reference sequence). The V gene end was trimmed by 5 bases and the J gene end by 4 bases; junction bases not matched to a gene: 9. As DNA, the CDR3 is TGCAGTGCTGATTCCGGGACAGGGCAATACAATGAGCAGTTCTTC. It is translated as CSADSGTGQYNEQFF.

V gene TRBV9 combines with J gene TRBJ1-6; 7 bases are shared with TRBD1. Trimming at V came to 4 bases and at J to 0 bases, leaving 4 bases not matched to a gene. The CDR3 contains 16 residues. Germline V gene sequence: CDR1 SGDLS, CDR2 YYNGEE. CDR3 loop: CASSNRDSSYNSPLHF. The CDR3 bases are TGTGCCAGCAGCAACCGGGACAGCTCCTATAATTCACCCCTCCACTTT.

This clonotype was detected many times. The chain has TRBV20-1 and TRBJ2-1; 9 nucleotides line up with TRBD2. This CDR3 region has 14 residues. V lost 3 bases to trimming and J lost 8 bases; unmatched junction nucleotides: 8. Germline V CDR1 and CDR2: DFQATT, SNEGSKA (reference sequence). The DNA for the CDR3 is TGCAGTGCTAGCCCTAGCGGGAATTTTTATGAGCAGTTCTTC. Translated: CSASPSGNFYEQFF.

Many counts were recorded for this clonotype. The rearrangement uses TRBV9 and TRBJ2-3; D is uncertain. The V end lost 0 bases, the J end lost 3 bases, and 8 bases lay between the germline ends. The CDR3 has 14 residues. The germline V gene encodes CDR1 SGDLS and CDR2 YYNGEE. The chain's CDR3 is CASSVEQRTDTQYF. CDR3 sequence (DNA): TGTGCCAGCAGCGTAGAACAGAGGACAGATACGCAGTATTTT.

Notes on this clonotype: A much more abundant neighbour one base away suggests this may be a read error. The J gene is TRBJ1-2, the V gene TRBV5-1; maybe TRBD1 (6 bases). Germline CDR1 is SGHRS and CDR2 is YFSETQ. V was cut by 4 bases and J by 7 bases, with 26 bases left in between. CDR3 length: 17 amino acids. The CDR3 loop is CASSTRSGDNDLSGYTF. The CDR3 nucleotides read TGCGCCAGCAGCACTCGCTCGGGGGACAACGATCTGAGTGGCTACACCTTC.

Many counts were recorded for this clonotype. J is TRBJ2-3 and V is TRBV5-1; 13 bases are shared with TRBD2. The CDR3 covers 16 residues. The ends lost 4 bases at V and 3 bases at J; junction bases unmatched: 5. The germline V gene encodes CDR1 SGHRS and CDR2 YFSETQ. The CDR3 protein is CASSIGLAGVTDTQYF. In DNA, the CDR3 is TGCGCCAGCAGCATAGGACTAGCGGGAGTGACAGATACGCAGTATTTT.

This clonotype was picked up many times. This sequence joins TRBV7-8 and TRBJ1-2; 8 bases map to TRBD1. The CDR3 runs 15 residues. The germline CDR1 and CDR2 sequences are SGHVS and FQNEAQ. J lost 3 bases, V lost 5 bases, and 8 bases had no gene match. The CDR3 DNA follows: TGTGCCAGCAGCCCCGGGGACAGGTCGGACTATGGCTACACCTTC. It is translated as CASSPGDRSDYGYTF.

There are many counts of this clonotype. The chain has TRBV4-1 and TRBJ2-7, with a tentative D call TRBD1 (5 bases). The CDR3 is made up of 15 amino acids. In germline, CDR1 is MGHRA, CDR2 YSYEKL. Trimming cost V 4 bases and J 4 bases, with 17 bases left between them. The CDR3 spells CASSPSQGMEYEQYF. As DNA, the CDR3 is TGCGCCAGCAGCCCTTCGCAGGGTATGGAGTACGAGCAGTACTTC.

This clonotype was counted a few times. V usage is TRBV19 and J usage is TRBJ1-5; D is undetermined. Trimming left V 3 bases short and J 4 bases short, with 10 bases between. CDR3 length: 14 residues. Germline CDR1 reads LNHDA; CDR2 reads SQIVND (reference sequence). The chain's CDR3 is CASSIGEKNQPQHF. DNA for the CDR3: TGTGCCAGTAGTATTGGGGAAAAGAATCAGCCCCAGCATTTT. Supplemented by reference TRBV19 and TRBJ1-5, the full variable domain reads DGGITQSPKYLFRKEGQNVTLSCEQNLNHDAMYWYRQDPGQGLRLIYYSQIVNDFQKGDIAEGYSVSREKKESFPLTVTSAQKNPTAFYLCASSIGEKNQPQHFGDGTRLSIL.

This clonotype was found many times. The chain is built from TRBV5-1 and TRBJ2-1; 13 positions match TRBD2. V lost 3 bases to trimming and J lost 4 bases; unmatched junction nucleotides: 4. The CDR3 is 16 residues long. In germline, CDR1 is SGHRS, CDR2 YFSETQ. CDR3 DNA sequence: TGCGCCAGCAGCTATCTGGGACTAGCGGGGTACAATGAGCAGTTCTTC. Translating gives CASSYLGLAGYNEQFF.

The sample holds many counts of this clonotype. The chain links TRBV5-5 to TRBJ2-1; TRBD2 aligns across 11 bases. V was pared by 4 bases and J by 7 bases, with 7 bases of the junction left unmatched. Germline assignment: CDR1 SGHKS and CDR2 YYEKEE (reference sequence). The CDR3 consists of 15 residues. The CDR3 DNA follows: TGTGCCAGCAGCGTGATGGGACTAGCGGAGAATGAGCAGTTCTTC. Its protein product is CASSVMGLAENEQFF.

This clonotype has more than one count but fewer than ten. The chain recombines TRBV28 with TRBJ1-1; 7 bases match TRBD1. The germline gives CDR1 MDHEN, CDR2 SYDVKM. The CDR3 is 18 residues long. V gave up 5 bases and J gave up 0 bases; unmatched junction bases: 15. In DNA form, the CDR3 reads TGTGCCAGCAGTCTGCCCCCCGGGACAGCTCTCATGAACACTGAAGCTTTCTTT. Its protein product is CASSLPPGTALMNTEAFF.

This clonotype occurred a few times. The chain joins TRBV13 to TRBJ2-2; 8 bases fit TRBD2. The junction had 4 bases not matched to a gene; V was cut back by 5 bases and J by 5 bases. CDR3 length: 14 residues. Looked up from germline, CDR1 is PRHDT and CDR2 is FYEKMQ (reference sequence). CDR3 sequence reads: CASSSGRRTGELFF. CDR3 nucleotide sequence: TGTGCCAGCAGCAGCGGGAGAAGGACCGGGGAGCTGTTTTTT.

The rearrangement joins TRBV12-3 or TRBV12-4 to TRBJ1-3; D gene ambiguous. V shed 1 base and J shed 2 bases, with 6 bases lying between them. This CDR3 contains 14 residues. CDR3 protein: CASSLVGPGNTIYF. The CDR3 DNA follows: TGTGCCAGCAGTTTAGTAGGGCCTGGAAACACCATATATTTT.

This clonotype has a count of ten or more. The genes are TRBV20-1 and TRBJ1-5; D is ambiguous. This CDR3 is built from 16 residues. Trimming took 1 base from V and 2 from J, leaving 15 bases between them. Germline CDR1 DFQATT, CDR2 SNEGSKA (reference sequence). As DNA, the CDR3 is TGCAGTGCTAGAGTTGATTACGGCGACGGCAATCAGCCCCAGCATTTT. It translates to CSARVDYGDGNQPQHF.

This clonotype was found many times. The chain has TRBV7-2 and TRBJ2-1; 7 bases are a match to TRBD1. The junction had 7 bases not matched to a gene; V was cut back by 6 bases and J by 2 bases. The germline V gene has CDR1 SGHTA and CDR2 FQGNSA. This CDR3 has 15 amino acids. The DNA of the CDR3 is TGTGCCAGCAGTTATAGACAGGGTACCTACAATGAGCAGTTCTTC. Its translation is CASSYRQGTYNEQFF.

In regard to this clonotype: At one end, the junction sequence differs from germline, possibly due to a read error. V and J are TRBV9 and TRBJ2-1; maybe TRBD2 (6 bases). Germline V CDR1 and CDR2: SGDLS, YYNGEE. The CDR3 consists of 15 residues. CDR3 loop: CAGSVAWRAYNEQFF. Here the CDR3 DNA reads TGTGCCGGCAGCGTAGCATGGAGGGCCTACAATGAGCAGTTCTTC. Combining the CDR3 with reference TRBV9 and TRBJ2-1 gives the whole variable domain DSGVTQTPKHLITATGQRVTLRCSPRSGDLSVYWYQQSLDQGLQFLIQYYNGEERAKGNILERFSAQQFPDLHSELNLSSLELGDSALYFCAGSVAWRAYNEQFFGPGTRLTVL.